This T cell receptor (beta chain) was sequenced in a study of cytomegalovirus exposure and HLA in healthy donors. Overall study findings and caveats: A subsequent analysis found that TCR clusters from the first cohort also tended to co-occur in the approximately 130 validation repertoires, with 90% to 95% of cluster scores above 0. As confirmed in vitro, a few CMV-associated chains were specific for CMV antigens.

Germline loops: CDR1 MNHEY, CDR2 SVGAGI. This CDR3 contains 13 residues. J lost 5 bases, V lost 8 bases, and 4 bases had no gene match. Method: immunoSEQ multiplex PCR; TCRdb's copy keeps in-frame clones and lacks some. The profile shows 150,000 to 200,000 clones, roughly 84% of them singletons. As to this clone: The antigen is not known.

The V gene is TRBV6-5, the J gene TRBJ2-5; TRBD2 aligns across 11 bases. The origin of this receptor is a man aged 18 to 29 in good health and CMV-seropositive. Material: PBMCs. This CDR3 reads CASGASGRETQYF. CDR3 sequence (DNA): TGTGCCAGCGGGGCTAGCGGGAGGGAGACCCAGTACTTC.